A selection of T cell receptor beta chains follows, all from one sample in a study of control samples from healthy donors and cancer patients. Sequencing was performed with immunoSEQ multiplex PCR; in TCRdb, only in-frame clones are kept and a portion is missing. The sample yields 70,000 to 90,000 clones, around 95% seen once. The sequencing sample was made of blood. All receptors derive from a woman in her thirties or forties in good health. Both conserved end residues are part of each CDR3. The order of the fields is V gene, CDR3 length, D gene, clone size, J gene, CDR3 DNA, CDR3 protein. A D gene is named only where the DNA matches it firmly. Expanded clones are given a class, and other clones once, few, many or no size at all.

v_gene: TRBV5-1; len: 16; d_gene: TRBD2; abundance: NA; j_gene: TRBJ2-1; CDR3nt: TGCGCCAGCAGAATATTAGGACTAGCTCTTAACAATGAGCAGTTCTTC; CDR3aa: CASRILGLALNNEQFF
v_gene: TRBV12-3/TRBV12-4; len: 13; d_gene: NA; abundance: NA; j_gene: TRBJ2-1; CDR3nt: TGTGCCAGCAGTTTAGACAGGGTCAATGAGCAGTTCTTC; CDR3aa: CASSLDRVNEQFF
v_gene: TRBV11-3; len: 13; d_gene: TRBD1; abundance: NA; j_gene: TRBJ2-1; CDR3nt: TGTGCCAGCAGCTTAAGGGGGCTGGGGGAGCAGTTCTTC; CDR3aa: CASSLRGLGEQFF
v_gene: TRBV7-9; len: 15; d_gene: TRBD2; abundance: NA; j_gene: TRBJ2-7; CDR3nt: TGTGCCAGCAGCAGCCGAGCGGGAGGGCCTCTAAACTGGTACTTC; CDR3aa: CASSSRAGGPLNWYF
v_gene: TRBV2; len: 15; d_gene: NA; abundance: NA; j_gene: TRBJ2-7; CDR3nt: TGTGCCAGCAGGGGATCCGGGACTGACGCCTACGAGCAGTACTTC; CDR3aa: CASRGSGTDAYEQYF
v_gene: TRBV7-8; len: 14; d_gene: NA; abundance: NA; j_gene: TRBJ1-1; CDR3nt: TGTGCCAGCAGCCCCAGCCGCACAGACACTGAAGCTTTCTTT; CDR3aa: CASSPSRTDTEAFF
v_gene: TRBV4-2; len: 14; d_gene: TRBD1; abundance: NA; j_gene: TRBJ2-7; CDR3nt: TGTGCCAGCAGCCGGGGACAGGGGGCAAGTGAGCAGTACTTC; CDR3aa: CASSRGQGASEQYF
v_gene: TRBV5-1; len: 15; d_gene: NA; abundance: NA; j_gene: TRBJ1-2; CDR3nt: TGCGCCAGCAGCACCGAAGGACAGTCTAACTATGGCTACACCTTC; CDR3aa: CASSTEGQSNYGYTF
v_gene: TRBV9; len: 16; d_gene: NA; abundance: NA; j_gene: TRBJ1-2; CDR3nt: TGTGCCAGCAGCGAGGCCGGGACCGACTATAACTATGGCTACACCTTC; CDR3aa: CASSEAGTDYNYGYTF
v_gene: TRBV19; len: 16; d_gene: NA; abundance: NA; j_gene: TRBJ2-1; CDR3nt: TGTGCCAGTAGGTTAGTCTTTGGAGGGGGGGCCGGTGAGCAGTTCTTC; CDR3aa: CASRLVFGGGAGEQFF
v_gene: TRBV9; len: 17; d_gene: TRBD2; abundance: NA; j_gene: TRBJ2-2; CDR3nt: TGTGCCAGCAGCGCCTTAGCGGGGGGCGGCGGCACCGGGGAGCTGTTTTTT; CDR3aa: CASSALAGGGGTGELFF
v_gene: TRBV5-6; len: 12; d_gene: NA; abundance: NA; j_gene: TRBJ1-3; CDR3nt: TGTGCCAGCAGCTTACCTGGAAACACCATATATTTT; CDR3aa: CASSLPGNTIYF
v_gene: TRBV27; len: 14; d_gene: NA; abundance: NA; j_gene: TRBJ2-5; CDR3nt: TGTGCCAGCAGTCTCCAGGGGCGAACGGAGACCCAGTACTTC; CDR3aa: CASSLQGRTETQYF
v_gene: TRBV7-9; len: 14; d_gene: NA; abundance: NA; j_gene: TRBJ1-1; CDR3nt: TGTGCCAGCAGCTTGTGGGACGGGAACACTGAAGCTTTCTTT; CDR3aa: CASSLWDGNTEAFF
v_gene: TRBV19; len: 16; d_gene: NA; abundance: NA; j_gene: TRBJ1-4; CDR3nt: TGTGCCAGCACGATGGGGGTTTCGGGACAAAATGAAAAACTGTTTTTT; CDR3aa: CASTMGVSGQNEKLFF
v_gene: TRBV29-1; len: 12; d_gene: TRBD2; abundance: NA; j_gene: TRBJ2-1; CDR3nt: TGCAGCGCTGTAGCGGGAGGGGATGAGCAGTTCTTC; CDR3aa: CSAVAGGDEQFF
v_gene: TRBV10-3; len: 18; d_gene: TRBD1; abundance: NA; j_gene: TRBJ2-2; CDR3nt: TGTGCCATCAGTGAAGGGACAGGGCTTGATCGTGTGTCCGGGGAGCTGTTTTTT; CDR3aa: CAISEGTGLDRVSGELFF
v_gene: TRBV24-1; len: 13; d_gene: NA; abundance: NA; j_gene: TRBJ2-1; CDR3nt: TGTGCCACCAGTGATTTGTTGGGGGGTGAGCAGTTCTTC; CDR3aa: CATSDLLGGEQFF
v_gene: TRBV7-9; len: 12; d_gene: NA; abundance: NA; j_gene: TRBJ2-7; CDR3nt: TGTGCCAGCAGCTTGGGAGACTACGAGCAGTACTTC; CDR3aa: CASSLGDYEQYF
v_gene: TRBV19; len: 14; d_gene: NA; abundance: NA; j_gene: TRBJ1-1; CDR3nt: TGTGCCAGTAGTATAGGAGGGGCTGTCACTGAAGCTTTCTTT; CDR3aa: CASSIGGAVTEAFF
v_gene: TRBV27; len: 16; d_gene: NA; abundance: NA; j_gene: TRBJ2-1; CDR3nt: TGTGCCAGCAGTTTGCTGGATCCTTTTTTGGGAAATGAGCAGTTCTTC; CDR3aa: CASSLLDPFLGNEQFF
v_gene: TRBV11-2; len: 11; d_gene: NA; abundance: NA; j_gene: TRBJ2-1; CDR3nt: TGTGCCAGCCGCCAAGCCAATGAGCAGTTCTTC; CDR3aa: CASRQANEQFF
v_gene: TRBV7-7; len: 14; d_gene: NA; abundance: NA; j_gene: TRBJ2-1; CDR3nt: TGTGCCAGCAGCCCAGGGGCCAGGGGGAGGGAGCAGTTCTTC; CDR3aa: CASSPGARGREQFF
v_gene: TRBV6-6; len: 14; d_gene: TRBD1; abundance: once; j_gene: TRBJ2-2; CDR3nt: TGTGCCCTACGGAGGACAGGAAACACCGGGGAGCTGTTTTTT; CDR3aa: CALRRTGNTGELFF
v_gene: TRBV7-8; len: 12; d_gene: NA; abundance: few; j_gene: TRBJ2-1; CDR3nt: TGTGCCAGCAGCTTAGCGCTCGTTGAGCAGTTCTTC; CDR3aa: CASSLALVEQFF
v_gene: TRBV6-1; len: 16; d_gene: NA; abundance: NA; j_gene: TRBJ2-1; CDR3nt: TGTGCCAGCAGTGGTTTGGCGGGACCCATCTACAATGAGCAGTTCTTC; CDR3aa: CASSGLAGPIYNEQFF
v_gene: TRBV10-3; len: 14; d_gene: NA; abundance: NA; j_gene: TRBJ1-5; CDR3nt: TGTGCCACAATACGGGACCCTAGCAATCAGCCCCAGCATTTT; CDR3aa: CATIRDPSNQPQHF
v_gene: TRBV18; len: 13; d_gene: NA; abundance: NA; j_gene: TRBJ1-2; CDR3nt: TGTGCCAGCTCACCGGACCGGATCGGGGGCTACACCTTC; CDR3aa: CASSPDRIGGYTF
v_gene: TRBV13; len: 13; d_gene: NA; abundance: NA; j_gene: TRBJ1-1; CDR3nt: TGTGCCAGCAGTTTGGGAATGAACACTGAAGCTTTCTTT; CDR3aa: CASSLGMNTEAFF
v_gene: TRBV4-1; len: 14; d_gene: NA; abundance: NA; j_gene: TRBJ2-1; CDR3nt: TGCGCCAGCAGCCAAGTTCGGTTTGAGAATGAGCAGTTCTTC; CDR3aa: CASSQVRFENEQFF
v_gene: TRBV14; len: 14; d_gene: NA; abundance: NA; j_gene: TRBJ1-2; CDR3nt: TGTGCCAGCAGCCAACTAAGAGGAGGAGCTGGCTACACCTTC; CDR3aa: CASSQLRGGAGYTF
v_gene: TRBV12-3/TRBV12-4; len: 10; d_gene: NA; abundance: NA; j_gene: TRBJ2-1; CDR3nt: TGTGCCCACTTGGCCAATGAGCAGTTCTTC; CDR3aa: CAHLANEQFF
v_gene: TRBV4-1; len: 15; d_gene: TRBD2; abundance: NA; j_gene: TRBJ2-3; CDR3nt: TGCGCCAGCCTGAGACTAGCGGGAGAAACAGATACGCAGTATTTT; CDR3aa: CASLRLAGETDTQYF
v_gene: TRBV4-2; len: 11; d_gene: NA; abundance: NA; j_gene: TRBJ1-2; CDR3nt: TGTGCCAGCAGCCAGGACTATGGCTACACCTTC; CDR3aa: CASSQDYGYTF
v_gene: TRBV6-1; len: 18; d_gene: NA; abundance: NA; j_gene: TRBJ2-2; CDR3nt: TGTGCCAGCAGTGAAGCCGCCACCGGGACGTCCCGCGCCGGGGAGCTGTTTTTT; CDR3aa: CASSEAATGTSRAGELFF
v_gene: TRBV28; len: 12; d_gene: NA; abundance: NA; j_gene: TRBJ1-4; CDR3nt: TGTGCCAGCAGTTTTGGGGGACGAAAACTGTTTTTT; CDR3aa: CASSFGGRKLFF
v_gene: TRBV7-8; len: 16; d_gene: NA; abundance: NA; j_gene: TRBJ1-1; CDR3nt: TGTGCCAGCAGCCCGACGGGACTTTTGTTGAACACTGAAGCTTTCTTT; CDR3aa: CASSPTGLLLNTEAFF
v_gene: TRBV12-5; len: 19; d_gene: TRBD2; abundance: NA; j_gene: TRBJ2-1; CDR3nt: TGTGCTAGTGGTTTGGTCGGGACTAGCGGGAGGGCCGGGTACAATGAGCAGTTCTTC; CDR3aa: CASGLVGTSGRAGYNEQFF
v_gene: TRBV15; len: 15; d_gene: NA; abundance: NA; j_gene: TRBJ1-5; CDR3nt: TGTGCCACCAGCAGAGATATGGGGCAGGGTCAGCCCCAGCATTTT; CDR3aa: CATSRDMGQGQPQHF
v_gene: TRBV27; len: 15; d_gene: NA; abundance: once; j_gene: TRBJ1-2; CDR3nt: TGTGCCAGCAGTCCACGGTATGACAATTACTATGGCTACACCTTC; CDR3aa: CASSPRYDNYYGYTF
v_gene: TRBV20-1; len: 9; d_gene: NA; abundance: NA; j_gene: TRBJ1-5; CDR3nt: TGCAGTGCGGGTCAGCCCCAGCATTTT; CDR3aa: CSAGQPQHF
v_gene: TRBV6-6; len: 13; d_gene: NA; abundance: few; j_gene: TRBJ2-7; CDR3nt: TGTGCCAGCACCCTTGAGGCCTACTACGAGCAGTACTTC; CDR3aa: CASTLEAYYEQYF
v_gene: TRBV11-2; len: 13; d_gene: NA; abundance: few; j_gene: TRBJ1-1; CDR3nt: TGTGCCAGCGGCGTCTCGGGCTACACTGAAGCTTTCTTT; CDR3aa: CASGVSGYTEAFF
v_gene: TRBV2; len: 15; d_gene: NA; abundance: NA; j_gene: TRBJ2-2; CDR3nt: TGTGCCAGCAGTGAAGTACGGGTGAACACCGGGGAGCTGTTTTTT; CDR3aa: CASSEVRVNTGELFF
v_gene: TRBV19; len: 14; d_gene: NA; abundance: once; j_gene: TRBJ1-6; CDR3nt: TGTGCCAGTAGTAAGAGGGACACGTATTCACCCCTCCACTTT; CDR3aa: CASSKRDTYSPLHF
v_gene: TRBV5-4; len: 12; d_gene: NA; abundance: NA; j_gene: TRBJ2-7; CDR3nt: TGTGCCAGCAGCCGTCAGGACCAGAAGAAGTACTTC; CDR3aa: CASSRQDQKKYF
v_gene: TRBV30; len: 14; d_gene: NA; abundance: NA; j_gene: TRBJ1-2; CDR3nt: TGTGCCTGGAGGCCCGTCCAGGGGAGCTATGGCTACACCTTC; CDR3aa: CAWRPVQGSYGYTF
v_gene: TRBV29-1; len: 15; d_gene: TRBD2; abundance: NA; j_gene: TRBJ2-1; CDR3nt: TGCAGCGTTGAGCGGGGGGCCTTCTCAGCCAATGAGCAGTTCTTC; CDR3aa: CSVERGAFSANEQFF
v_gene: TRBV6-2/TRBV6-3; len: 18; d_gene: NA; abundance: NA; j_gene: TRBJ2-2; CDR3nt: TGTGCCAGCAGTTACCGGTTAGCGGAGTACTTGAGAACCGGGGAGCTGTTTTTT; CDR3aa: CASSYRLAEYLRTGELFF
v_gene: TRBV12-3/TRBV12-4; len: 13; d_gene: NA; abundance: NA; j_gene: TRBJ2-7; CDR3nt: TGTGCCAGCAGCCTAATTGACCGAGGGGAGCAGTACTTC; CDR3aa: CASSLIDRGEQYF
v_gene: TRBV7-8; len: 15; d_gene: TRBD2; abundance: NA; j_gene: TRBJ2-1; CDR3nt: TGTGCCAGCAGCCCTAGCGGGGGGGCCGACAATGAGCAGTTCTTC; CDR3aa: CASSPSGGADNEQFF
v_gene: TRBV7-2; len: 15; d_gene: TRBD2; abundance: once; j_gene: TRBJ2-1; CDR3nt: TGTGCCAGCAGCTTAGAACTAGCGTTTTACAATGAGCAGTTCTTC; CDR3aa: CASSLELAFYNEQFF
v_gene: TRBV6-5; len: 13; d_gene: NA; abundance: NA; j_gene: TRBJ1-2; CDR3nt: TGTGCCAGCAGGGAGGGACGGGATTATGGCTACACCTTC; CDR3aa: CASREGRDYGYTF